Shown below are 19 T cell receptor beta chains from a single sample sequenced in a study of cytomegalovirus exposure and HLA in healthy donors. Only in-frame clones appear in the TCRdb table, and some are missing; sequencing was by immunoSEQ multiplex PCR. The profile shows about 360,000 clones, roughly 90% of them singletons. The sample consisted of PBMCs. Receptor source: a woman aged 18-29 years in good health and CMV-seronegative.

This clone was seen only a few times. The V and J genes are TRBV12-5 and TRBJ1-2, with TRBD1 matching over 9 bases. Trimming took 9 bases from V and 3 from J; bases not matched to a gene: 8. Germline V gives CDR1 LGHNT, CDR2 FRNRAP. CDR3 length: 14 residues. The CDR3 nucleotides are TGTGCTAGCGCCCGGGACAGGGAACACTATGGCTACACCTTC. Protein: CASARDREHYGYTF.

The V call is TRBV29-1, the J call TRBJ1-1, with 10 bases fitting TRBD1. Germline V lookup: CDR1 SQVTM, CDR2 ANQGSEA. J was trimmed by 0 bases and V by 3 bases; bases with no gene match: 13. CDR3 length equals 18 residues. The CDR3 DNA reads TGCAGCGTTGAGTTGTTTCCGGGACAGGGGACGGTGAACACTGAAGCTTTCTTT. Protein product: CSVELFPGQGTVNTEAFF.

The chain couples TRBV28 to TRBJ2-7, with D uncertain. V lost 4 bases and J lost 7, with 14 bases in between. CDR3 length: 13 amino acids. Germline V CDR1 and CDR2: MDHEN, SYDVKM. CDR3 in DNA: TGTGCCAGCAGTTCCCGTCGTGTGAGAGAGCAGTACTTC. Translating it yields CASSSRRVREQYF.

The V gene is TRBV6-5, the J gene TRBJ2-7, with D perhaps matching TRBD1 (6 bases). This CDR3 is 13 amino acids long. The V gene's germline CDR1 is MNHEY and CDR2 SVGAGI. Trimming removed 4 bases at V and 5 bases at J, with 12 bases between. Written as DNA, the CDR3 is TGTGCCAGCAGTTCGTACAGGGAGCACGAGCAGTACTTC. Its translation: CASSSYREHEQYF.

This clone was observed a single time. The chain joins TRBV11-2 to TRBJ2-7; 9 bases align to TRBD1. CDR3 size: 16 residues. Per germline, CDR1 SGHAT and CDR2 FQNNGV. The J segment lost 2 bases and the V segment lost 6 bases, leaving 11 bases of the junction unmatched. CDR3 region: CASRVPGTGKTYEQYF. For the CDR3, the DNA is TGTGCCAGCAGAGTACCCGGGACAGGGAAAACCTACGAGCAGTACTTC. The full variable domain, its missing parts supplied by reference TRBV11-2 and TRBJ2-7, is EAGVAQSPRYKIIEKRQSVAFWCNPISGHATLYWYQQILGQGPKLLIQFQNNGVVDDSQLPKDRFSAERLKGVDSTLKIQPAKLEDSAVYLCASRVPGTGKTYEQYFGPGTRLTVT.

The rearrangement links TRBV7-9 to TRBJ2-6, with a weak D call TRBD1 (5 bases). Deletions cut 1 base from V and 15 bases from J, with 13 bases between. The V gene's germline CDR1 is SEHNR and CDR2 FQNEAQ (reference sequence). The CDR3 length is 13 residues. The CDR3 DNA sequence: TGTGCCAGCAGCTTAGTGGGGCCTTCGGACCTGACTTTC. This sequence encodes CASSLVGPSDLTF.

The genes are TRBV5-4 and TRBJ2-3, with TRBD2 identical over 14 bases. This CDR3 is 16 amino acids long. Per germline, CDR1 SGHNT and CDR2 YYREEE (reference sequence). The J segment lost 4 bases and the V segment lost 5 bases, leaving 6 bases of the junction unmatched. CDR3 residues: CASSQRLAGGPDTQYF. The CDR3 coding sequence is TGTGCCAGCAGTCAAAGACTAGCGGGAGGGCCAGATACGCAGTATTTT.

This clone has just one count. V is TRBV28 and J is TRBJ1-2; TRBD1 matches at 7 bases. V gave up 7 bases and J gave up 2 bases; unmatched junction bases: 7. Germline CDR1 MDHEN, CDR2 SYDVKM. CDR3 size: 14 residues. CDR3 loop: CASTWKDRNYGYTF. In nucleotides, the CDR3 is TGTGCCAGCACTTGGAAGGACAGGAACTATGGCTACACCTTC.

The chain has TRBV6-5 and TRBJ1-1, with no clear D. This CDR3 comprises 12 residues. Germline CDR1 reads MNHEY; CDR2 reads SVGAGI. Trimming pared 8 bases from V and 0 bases from J, leaving 7 bases between. The CDR3 here is CASGEMNTEAFF. The CDR3 region has the DNA TGTGCCAGCGGGGAGATGAACACTGAAGCTTTCTTT.

The J gene is TRBJ2-7, the V gene TRBV27, with D tentatively TRBD2 (6 bases). Germline loops: CDR1 MNHEY, CDR2 SMNVEV (reference sequence). This CDR3 region has 14 residues. V was pared by 6 bases and J by 3 bases, with 15 bases between. CDR3 sequence (DNA): TGTGCCAGCAGCCCCCCAGGACTACGCTACGAGCAGTACTTC. It specifies CASSPPGLRYEQYF.

A word on this clone: Mismatch with germline at one junction end may stem from a read error. In DNA, the CDR3 is TGTGCCAGCAGCTTTACTAGCTCCAACGAGCAGTACTTC. Protein: CASSFTSSNEQYF. The rearrangement links TRBV5-4 to TRBJ2-7; tentatively, D is TRBD2 (6 bases). The CDR3 covers 13 residues. Per germline, CDR1 SGHNT and CDR2 YYREEE (reference sequence).

V gene TRBV5-4 combines with J gene TRBJ2-1, with D perhaps TRBD1 (6 bases). The V end lost 0 bases, the J end lost 5 bases, and 12 bases lay between the germline ends. CDR1 and CDR2 (germline): SGHNT, YYREEE (reference sequence). CDR3 length: 15 residues. CDR3 nucleotides: TGTGCCAGCAGCTTGGGAGGGACAACAAACAATGAGCAGTTCTTC. Residues: CASSLGGTTNNEQFF.

This chain joins TRBV2 and TRBJ2-3; TRBD2 agrees at 8 bases. CDR3 length: 16 residues. Looked up from germline, CDR1 is SNHLY and CDR2 is FYNNEI. V trimming: 6 bases; J trimming: 0 bases; junction bases outside the gene matches: 8. CDR3 coding DNA: TGTGCCAGCAGACCGCGGGCTAGCGGGAGCACAGATACGCAGTATTTT. Translating gives CASRPRASGSTDTQYF.

The chain employs TRBV20-1 and TRBJ2-1; tentatively, D is TRBD1 (5 bases). Trimming took 0 bases from V and 10 from J, leaving 7 bases between them. This CDR3 contains 11 residues. Germline CDR1 is DFQATT and CDR2 is SNEGSKA (reference sequence). The CDR3 is CSARDRTEQFF. DNA for the CDR3: TGCAGTGCTAGAGATCGGACAGAGCAGTTCTTC.

This clone was seen only once. This sequence joins TRBV5-6 and TRBJ1-1, with D possibly TRBD1 on 6 matching bases. The CDR3 spans 16 residues. The V end lost 4 bases, the J end lost 4 bases, and 20 bases lay between the germline ends. Germline lookup yields CDR1 SGHDT and CDR2 YYEEEE. The CDR3 nucleotides are TGTGCCAGCAGCCTTCAAAGGACAAGACAGGTCACTGAAGCTTTCTTT. Amino acids: CASSLQRTRQVTEAFF.

This sequence joins TRBV6-1 and TRBJ1-4; D perhaps matches TRBD1 (6 bases). This CDR3 is 14 amino acids long. Germline V CDR1 and CDR2: MNHNS, SASEGT. V dropped 6 bases and J dropped 0 bases, with 8 bases sitting between them. The CDR3 nucleotides are TGTGCCAGCAGGAGGACAGCAACTAATGAAAAACTGTTTTTT. The encoded protein is CASRRTATNEKLFF.

This chain connects TRBV7-9 to TRBJ2-3; D call uncertain. The V end lost 8 bases, the J end lost 0 bases, and 15 bases lay between the germline ends. There are 15 residues in the CDR3. CDR1 and CDR2 (germline): SEHNR, FQNEAQ (reference sequence). CDR3 DNA sequence: TGTGCCAGCCCACCCGCCGGAGCTAGCACAGATACGCAGTATTTT. Protein product: CASPPAGASTDTQYF.

The V and J genes are TRBV9 and TRBJ2-1; TRBD1 matches at 10 bases. Per germline, CDR1 SGDLS and CDR2 YYNGEE. The CDR3 contains 15 residues. V was clipped by 3 bases and J by 4 bases; unmatched bases: 4. The CDR3: CASSGGQGGYNEQFF. DNA for the CDR3: TGTGCCAGCAGCGGCGGACAGGGGGGTTACAATGAGCAGTTCTTC.

Worth noting for this clone: No DNA is shown, since the ends of the CDR3 on it are uncertain; the CDR3 is the one TCRdb lists. V gene TRBV30 combines with J gene TRBJ2-7; the DNA was not used to check the table's D call, TRBD2. The CDR3 totals 12 residues, both ends included. Germline lookup yields CDR1 GTSNPN and CDR2 SVGIG (reference sequence). Here the CDR3 reads CAWSVGGGNGNF.